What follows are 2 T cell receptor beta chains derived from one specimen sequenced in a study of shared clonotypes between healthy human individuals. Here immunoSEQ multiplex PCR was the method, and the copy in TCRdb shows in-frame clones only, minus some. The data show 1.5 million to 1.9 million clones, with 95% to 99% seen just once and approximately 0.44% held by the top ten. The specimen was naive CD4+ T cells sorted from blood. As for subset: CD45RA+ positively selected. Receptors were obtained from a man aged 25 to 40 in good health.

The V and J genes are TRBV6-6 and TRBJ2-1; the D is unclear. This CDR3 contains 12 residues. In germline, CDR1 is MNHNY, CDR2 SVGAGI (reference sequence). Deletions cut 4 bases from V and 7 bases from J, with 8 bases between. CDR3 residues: CASSSGPNEQFF. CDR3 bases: TGTGCCAGCAGTTCAGGCCCAAATGAGCAGTTCTTC.

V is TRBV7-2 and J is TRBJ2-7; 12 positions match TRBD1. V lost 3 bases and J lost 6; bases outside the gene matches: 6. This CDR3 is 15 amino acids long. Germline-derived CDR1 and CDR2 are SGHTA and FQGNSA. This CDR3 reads CASSFSGTGGGEQYF. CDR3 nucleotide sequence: TGTGCCAGCAGCTTTTCCGGGACAGGGGGCGGCGAGCAGTACTTC.